This T cell receptor beta chain was captured in a study of beta chain features in type 1 diabetes. Expressed TCRB transcripts were sequenced after all isolated RNA was converted to cDNA. Sequencing of naive, central memory and regulatory T cell samples gave an average of about 3.57 million reads. Sequencing used immunoSEQ multiplex PCR; TCRdb keeps in-frame clones, though not all of them. The sample carries under 500,000 clones, 30% recorded once. Trimming cost V 0 bases and J 3 bases, with 11 bases left between them. In germline, CDR1 is GTSNPN, CDR2 SVGIG (reference sequence). The CDR3 length is 14 residues. This clone was seen a single time. Via CD45RO/CCR7/CD25/CD127/CD95/CD27, cells of the CD4+ naive, central memory, regulatory and stem cell-like memory subsets were sorted. Every sorted population was more than 95% pure.

The sequenced sample was naive CD4+ T cells from blood. This chain uses TRBV30 with TRBJ2-5; D unresolved. The receptor was isolated from a young man in good health. The CDR3 DNA follows: TGTGCCTGGAGTGTACCACGGCGAAAAGAGACCCAGTACTTC. This encodes CAWSVPRRKETQYF.